One sample yielded the 29 T cell receptor beta chains listed below, sequenced in a study of T-cell reconstitution after alpha-beta-depleted transplantation in children. Preparation of the TCRbeta library was carried out with unique molecular identifiers. TCRdb re-analysed the PCR reads in MiXCR, keeping a single row per CDR3 protein. The sample includes about 980,000 distinct CDR3 sequences, roughly 29% seen only once; the top ten take roughly 28%. Sample: PBMCs, mostly from graft donor cells, taken 360 days after TCRalphabeta/CD19-depleted stem cell transplant. The receptors derive from a boy under three years old who had a stem cell transplant for SCID, so the T cells may come from the graft donor.

For the CDR3, the DNA is TGTGCCAGCAGTTACAGCGGGGGACTCACAGATACGCAGTATTTT. It yields the protein CASSYSGGLTDTQYF. The chain combines TRBV6-5 with TRBJ2-3; 8 nucleotides match TRBD2. CDR1 is MNHEY, CDR2 SVGAGI, per germline. Unmatched junction bases numbered 3, after V lost 2 bases and J lost 2 bases. The CDR3 covers 15 residues.

This clonotype has only a few counts. The gene calls are TRBV10-3 and TRBJ2-5; possible D gene TRBD1, 5 bases. CDR1 and CDR2 (germline): ENHRY, SYGVKD. The germline V and J ends were trimmed by 4 bases and 2 bases, with 17 bases remaining between them. There are 16 residues in the CDR3. This CDR3 is CAISASLDRTQETQYF. The CDR3 DNA sequence: TGTGCCATCAGTGCCAGCCTCGACAGAACACAAGAGACCCAGTACTTC.

This clonotype was counted ten times or more. The chain has TRBV29-1 and TRBJ2-7, with a tentative D call TRBD1 (5 bases). This CDR3 region has 12 residues. Trimming removed 4 bases at V and 4 bases at J, with 11 bases between. Germline V gene sequence: CDR1 SQVTM, CDR2 ANQGSEA. The CDR3 coding sequence is TGCAGCGTTGGGACAATCGGGTACGAGCAGTACTTC. It specifies CSVGTIGYEQYF.

On this clonotype: At one of its ends the junction is not consistent with the germline gene, which may arise from a read error. J is TRBJ2-7 and V is TRBV14; 8 positions agree with TRBD2. In germline, CDR1 is SGHDN, CDR2 FVKESK. This CDR3 spans 18 amino acids. The CDR3 DNA follows: TGTGCCAGCAGCCAAGAATTTAATTTTGGACTAGCTTCCTCCGAGCAGTACTTC. Protein: CASSQEFNFGLASSEQYF. Variable domain in full (rest from reference TRBV14 and TRBJ2-7): EAGVTQFPSHSVIEKGQTVTLRCDPISGHDNLYWYRRVMGKEIKFLLHFVKESKQDESGMPNNRFLAERTGGTYSTLKVQPAELEDSGVYFCASSQEFNFGLASSEQYFGPGTRLTVT.

The rearrangement uses TRBV6-2 or TRBV6-3 and TRBJ2-5; 10 bases agree with TRBD2. This CDR3 comprises 15 residues. The V segment lost 8 bases and the J segment 1 base; nucleotides outside the gene matches: 7. Germline loops: CDR1 MNHEY, CDR2 SVGEGT. The CDR3 sequence: CASGPLAGVQETQYF. The DNA for the CDR3 is TGTGCCAGCGGGCCGCTAGCGGGGGTCCAAGAGACCCAGTACTTC.

In its sample, this clonotype was seen a few times. This chain links TRBV11-2 with TRBJ2-3, with TRBD2 identical over 8 bases. The germline gives CDR1 SGHAT, CDR2 FQNNGV. V was pared by 1 base and J by 2 bases, with 5 bases of the junction left unmatched. The CDR3 runs to 16 residues. In nucleotides, the CDR3 is TGTGCCAGCAGCTTAGGCGGGGGGATCAACACAGATACGCAGTATTTT. Encoded protein: CASSLGGGINTDTQYF.

The V and J genes are TRBV12-3 or TRBV12-4 and TRBJ2-5, with 7 positions matching TRBD2. There are 17 residues in the CDR3. Trimming cost V 0 bases and J 9 bases; bases outside gene matches: 16. In DNA, the CDR3 is TGTGCCAGCAGTTTAGCCTCACGACAAGGCCGTGGACTAGCCCAGTACTTC. Translation gives CASSLASRQGRGLAQYF.

V gene TRBV2 combines with J gene TRBJ2-1; D is unclear. The length of the CDR3 is 14 residues. CDR1 is SNHLY and CDR2 is FYNNEI in the germline V gene. V lost 4 bases to trimming and J lost 12 bases, with 19 bases between them. CDR3 protein: CASSVSPLQFGQFF. The CDR3 nucleotides are TGTGCCAGCAGTGTTAGCCCCCTCCAGTTCGGGCAGTTCTTC.

This clonotype was detected only a few times. The chain has TRBV4-2 and TRBJ2-2, with 9 nucleotides matching TRBD1. The CDR3 has 17 amino acids. V lost 0 bases and J lost 5; bases outside the gene matches: 7. Germline V gives CDR1 LGHNA, CDR2 YNFKEQ. Here the CDR3 DNA reads TGTGCCAGCAGCCAAGATCAGGGACAGGGCAGGACCGGGGAGCTGTTTTTT. This encodes CASSQDQGQGRTGELFF.

Ten or more counts support this clonotype. J is TRBJ2-7 and V is TRBV2; D is unresolved. The V gene's germline CDR1 is SNHLY and CDR2 FYNNEI. V was pared by 6 bases and J by 5 bases, with 14 bases between. The CDR3 consists of 13 residues. CDR3 bases: TGTGCCAGCAGGAAAAGGGTTGGAAACGAGCAGTACTTC. Translation gives CASRKRVGNEQYF.

The chain carries TRBV10-3 and TRBJ2-7, with 9 bases that match TRBD1. V lost 0 bases and J lost 3; bases outside the gene matches: 12. CDR3 length: 18 residues. Germline-derived CDR1 and CDR2 are ENHRY and SYGVKD. The CDR3 DNA is TGTGCCATCAGTGAGTCGATGCGGGGCGGGACAGGGTACTACGAGCAGTACTTC. This sequence encodes CAISESMRGGTGYYEQYF.

This clonotype was detected only a few times. The chain recombines TRBV13 with TRBJ2-7, with no clear D. Germline loops: CDR1 PRHDT, CDR2 FYEKMQ (reference sequence). The CDR3 has 15 residues. Trimming removed 0 bases from V and 3 bases from J, with 12 bases in between. CDR3 loop: CASSLGPAPSYEQYF. CDR3 DNA: TGTGCCAGCAGCTTAGGCCCGGCGCCTAGCTACGAGCAGTACTTC.

The chain uses TRBV9 and TRBJ2-3, with 8 bases matching TRBD1. V lost 2 bases, J lost 5 bases, and 13 bases stayed unmatched. This CDR3 contains 17 residues. Germline CDR1 SGDLS, CDR2 YYNGEE. In nucleotides, the CDR3 is TGTGCCAGCAGCGTTTTGAGTGGGGGACAGGTCGGAGATACGCAGTATTTT. This codes for CASSVLSGGQVGDTQYF.

This clonotype has just a few counts. This chain joins TRBV28 and TRBJ2-6; D perhaps matches TRBD1 (6 bases). Germline CDR1 and CDR2: MDHEN and SYDVKM. CDR3 length: 13 residues. V was cut by 6 bases and J by 7 bases, with 10 bases left in between. The CDR3 DNA follows: TGTGCCAGCAGGGTACAGGGAGCCAACGTCCTGACTTTC. As protein: CASRVQGANVLTF.

This clonotype was seen many times. The chain links TRBV5-1 to TRBJ2-1; D might be TRBD1 (6 bases). V gave up 0 bases and J gave up 5 bases, with 9 bases separating them. The CDR3 covers 14 residues. CDR1 and CDR2 from the germline V gene are SGHRS and YFSETQ. In nucleotides, the CDR3 is TGCGCCAGCAGCTTGGGAACAGGGCACAATGAGCAGTTCTTC. Residues: CASSLGTGHNEQFF.

This clonotype has just a few counts. This chain connects TRBV7-2 to TRBJ2-5; 7 bases map to TRBD2. The CDR3 covers 14 residues. V lost 8 bases to trimming and J lost 2 bases; unmatched junction nucleotides: 8. CDR1 and CDR2 (germline): SGHTA, FQGNSA. Here the CDR3 DNA reads TGTGCCAGCGAAAAACGGGGGGTACAAGAGACCCAGTACTTC. Translation: CASEKRGVQETQYF.

The J gene is TRBJ1-3, the V gene TRBV15; 7 bases match TRBD1. Germline V lookup: CDR1 LNHNV, CDR2 YYDKDF (reference sequence). The CDR3 loop spans 18 amino acids. V dropped 1 base and J dropped 0; count of bases not matched to a gene: 9. CDR3 loop: CATSRGETGPRSGNTIYF. Here the CDR3 DNA reads TGTGCCACCAGCAGAGGAGAGACAGGGCCCCGCTCTGGAAACACCATATATTTT.

This clonotype showed up just a few times. The chain uses TRBV10-3 and TRBJ2-7; D possibly uses TRBD1 or TRBD2 (5 bases each). V lost 8 bases and J lost 4, with 18 bases in between. Germline V gene sequence: CDR1 ENHRY, CDR2 SYGVKD. The CDR3 length is 14 residues. CDR3 DNA: TGTGCCATCCGGACCGGGACCAGTTTTTACGAGCAGTACTTC. This encodes CAIRTGTSFYEQYF.

This clonotype was seen a handful of times. The V and J genes are TRBV12-5 and TRBJ1-1, with a tentative D call TRBD1 (5 bases). In germline, CDR1 is LGHNT, CDR2 FRNRAP. The CDR3 loop spans 12 amino acids. V was pared by 5 bases and J by 11 bases, with 15 bases between. The CDR3, as DNA: TGTGCTAGTGGTCAGGGACGTTTGGAGGCTTTCTTT. Its translation is CASGQGRLEAFF.

The CDR3 coding sequence is TGCAGTGCTAGCCGACCGGAGATCTTTCCTTTCCTCCACTTT. Amino acid sequence: CSASRPEIFPFLHF. The J gene is TRBJ1-6, the V gene TRBV20-1; D remains unclear. The germline V gene encodes CDR1 DFQATT and CDR2 SNEGSKA (reference sequence). V lost 3 bases to trimming and J lost 15 bases, with 21 bases between them. The CDR3 is 14 amino acids.

CDR3 DNA sequence: TGTGCCAGCAGCCCCACCGGGACAGGGGGCGCGACAGCTTTCTTT. It encodes CASSPTGTGGATAFF. The chain couples TRBV3-1 to TRBJ1-1, with TRBD1 matching over 12 bases. V lost 4 bases and J lost 10; bases outside the gene matches: 10. The CDR3 has 15 residues. Germline V lookup: CDR1 LGHDT, CDR2 YNNKEL (reference sequence).

This clonotype was observed at least ten times. This rearrangement joins TRBV20-1 to TRBJ2-5; 8 bases align to TRBD1. After removal of 4 bases from V and 1 base from J, the junction contained 2 bases not matched to a gene. CDR1 and CDR2 (germline): DFQATT, SNEGSKA (reference sequence). This CDR3 region has 13 residues. This CDR3 reads CSANTGGQETQYF. The CDR3 region has the DNA TGCAGTGCTAACACAGGGGGCCAAGAGACCCAGTACTTC.

This clonotype was seen only a few times. The V and J genes are TRBV12-3 or TRBV12-4 and TRBJ1-1; possible D gene TRBD1, 5 bases. The CDR3 extends over 15 amino acids. V lost 5 bases, J lost 12 bases, and 25 bases lay in between. The CDR3 loop is CASSPRGASSPATFF. CDR3 nucleotides: TGTGCCAGCAGTCCCAGAGGGGCCTCCTCCCCGGCTACTTTCTTT.

The chain carries TRBV24-1 and TRBJ1-5, with no clear D. Trimming left V 5 bases short and J 5 bases short, with 9 bases between. Germline CDR1 reads KGHDR; CDR2 reads SFDVKD. This CDR3 is built from 13 residues. In DNA form, the CDR3 reads TGTGCCACCAGTGCAACAGTGGATCAGCCCCAGCATTTT. Translation gives CATSATVDQPQHF.

This clonotype showed up just a few times. This chain joins TRBV24-1 and TRBJ2-2; D is possibly TRBD1 (5 bases). V was pared by 7 bases and J by 6 bases, with 20 bases between. The CDR3 sequence is 16 residues long. The V gene's germline CDR1 is KGHDR and CDR2 SFDVKD. The CDR3 DNA is TGTGCCACCAGACCCCTGGCCAGGGCACCTGCCGGGGAGCTGTTTTTT. It specifies CATRPLARAPAGELFF.

The rearrangement joins TRBV20-1 to TRBJ2-2, with 8 bases aligning to TRBD1. The ends lost 3 bases at V and 6 bases at J; junction bases unmatched: 3. The CDR3 spans 13 residues. CDR1 and CDR2 from the germline V gene are DFQATT and SNEGSKA (reference sequence). This chain's CDR3 is CSARDRVAGELFF. CDR3 DNA sequence: TGCAGTGCTAGGGACAGGGTTGCCGGGGAGCTGTTTTTT.

This rearrangement joins TRBV29-1 to TRBJ2-2; the match to TRBD1 covers 7 bases. The V gene end was trimmed by 2 bases and the J gene end by 2 bases; junction bases not matched to a gene: 8. CDR1 is SQVTM and CDR2 is ANQGSEA in the germline V gene. The CDR3 totals 16 residues. The CDR3 DNA reads TGCAGCGTTGAATATCCGGACAGGACAAACACCGGGGAGCTGTTTTTT. Translated, it gives CSVEYPDRTNTGELFF.

This chain uses TRBV9 with TRBJ2-3, with D unclear. Trimming removed 0 bases at V and 6 bases at J, with 11 bases between. Germline CDR1 is SGDLS and CDR2 is YYNGEE. The CDR3 runs to 14 residues. The CDR3: CASSVGPSMDTQYF. CDR3 bases: TGTGCCAGCAGCGTAGGGCCGAGTATGGATACGCAGTATTTT.

The chain links TRBV2 to TRBJ2-6; D may be TRBD1 (6 bases). CDR3 length: 15 residues. Germline-derived CDR1 and CDR2 are SNHLY and FYNNEI. The V gene lost 6 bases and the J gene lost 0 bases, with 9 bases spanning the gap. CDR3 in amino acids: CASREQGSGANVLTF. The DNA of the CDR3 is TGTGCCAGCAGGGAACAGGGCTCTGGGGCCAACGTCCTGACTTTC.